The rows below give T cell receptor beta chains drawn from one sample of a study of early T cells in non-severe SARS-CoV-2 infection. One entry per CDR3 protein, called by TCRdb with MiXCR from the 5' RACE reads. In the table there are tens of thousands of distinct CDR3 sequences, more than 5.5% of which are singletons. This sample comprised whole blood, obtained at baseline. These receptors came from an adult who was a healthcare worker with PCR-confirmed SARS-CoV-2 infection or an uninfected control (not recorded which). Each CDR3 is given with its conserved first and last residue. Fields, in order: J gene, V gene, clone size, D gene, CDR3 DNA, CDR3 protein. D genes are given only for firm matches. Size tells how often a clone was seen (once, few, many) or the class of an expanded clone, and some rows leave it out.

J gene: TRBJ1-1
V gene: TRBV11-2
clone size: many
D gene: NA
CDR3 DNA: TGTGCCAGCAGCCCCGTAGGGGCGCTGAACACTGAAGCTTTCTTT
CDR3 protein: CASSPVGALNTEAFF

J gene: TRBJ2-1
V gene: TRBV11-3
clone size: many
D gene: NA
CDR3 DNA: TGTGCCAGCAGCTTAGGGCTTGATGAGCAGTTCTTC
CDR3 protein: CASSLGLDEQFF

J gene: TRBJ2-5
V gene: TRBV29-1
clone size: many
D gene: TRBD1
CDR3 DNA: TGCAGCGTCCAAAAGGGGACAGGGGACCCTCGCGAGACCCAGTACTTC
CDR3 protein: CSVQKGTGDPRETQYF

J gene: TRBJ2-2
V gene: TRBV10-3
clone size: NA
D gene: TRBD2
CDR3 DNA: TGTGCCATCAGGGGACTAGCAGAGAACACCGGGGAGCTGTTTTTT
CDR3 protein: CAIRGLAENTGELFF

J gene: TRBJ2-7
V gene: TRBV29-1
clone size: many
D gene: TRBD2
CDR3 DNA: TGCAGCGTTGAAGGACTAGCGGGTTACGAGCAGTACTTC
CDR3 protein: CSVEGLAGYEQYF

J gene: TRBJ1-1
V gene: TRBV6-1
clone size: few
D gene: TRBD1
CDR3 DNA: TGTGCCAGCAGTGAAAGGGGGCACACTGAAGCTTTCTTT
CDR3 protein: CASSERGHTEAFF

J gene: TRBJ2-2
V gene: TRBV5-1
clone size: NA
D gene: TRBD2
CDR3 DNA: TGCGCCAGCAGCTCTCTAGCGGAGTGGGGAACCGGGGAGCTGTTTTTT
CDR3 protein: CASSSLAEWGTGELFF

J gene: TRBJ2-3
V gene: TRBV28
clone size: NA
D gene: NA
CDR3 DNA: TGTGCCAGCAGTTTATCCGCCACAGATACGCAGTATTTT
CDR3 protein: CASSLSATDTQYF

J gene: TRBJ2-3
V gene: TRBV20-1
clone size: NA
D gene: TRBD2
CDR3 DNA: TGCAGTGCTAGAGGGGGGCTAGCGGGAGTAACAGATACGCAGTATTTT
CDR3 protein: CSARGGLAGVTDTQYF

J gene: TRBJ2-3
V gene: TRBV18
clone size: few
D gene: TRBD2
CDR3 DNA: TGTGCCAGCTCACAGCTAGCGGGAACCCCGAGGAGCACAGATACGCAGTATTTT
CDR3 protein: CASSQLAGTPRSTDTQYF

J gene: TRBJ2-2
V gene: TRBV9
clone size: many
D gene: NA
CDR3 DNA: TGTGCCAGCAGCTCCCGGACTACTCACACCGGGGAGCTGTTTTTT
CDR3 protein: CASSSRTTHTGELFF

J gene: TRBJ2-5
V gene: TRBV6-1
clone size: many
D gene: NA
CDR3 DNA: TGTGCCAGCAGTGAAGATCTTGCTCAGGAGACCCAGTACTTC
CDR3 protein: CASSEDLAQETQYF

J gene: TRBJ2-1
V gene: TRBV14
clone size: many
D gene: TRBD1
CDR3 DNA: TGTGCCAGCAGCCCGACCGGGACAGTCTACAATGAGCAGTTCTTC
CDR3 protein: CASSPTGTVYNEQFF

J gene: TRBJ1-2
V gene: TRBV20-1
clone size: many
D gene: NA
CDR3 DNA: TGCAGTGCTAAGCCAGGGGCCCCGCCAGACTATGGCTACACCTTC
CDR3 protein: CSAKPGAPPDYGYTF

J gene: TRBJ2-5
V gene: TRBV30
clone size: few
D gene: NA
CDR3 DNA: TGTGCCTGGAAGATGGGCAGCGAGACCCAGTACTTC
CDR3 protein: CAWKMGSETQYF

J gene: TRBJ1-2
V gene: TRBV29-1
clone size: many
D gene: TRBD1
CDR3 DNA: TGCAGCGTTGAAGGCGCCGGGACAGATTATGGCTACACCTTC
CDR3 protein: CSVEGAGTDYGYTF

J gene: TRBJ2-2
V gene: TRBV2
clone size: many
D gene: NA
CDR3 DNA: TGTGCCAGCGGAGGGACGGCGAACACCGGGGAGCTGTTTTTT
CDR3 protein: CASGGTANTGELFF

J gene: TRBJ2-1
V gene: TRBV10-3
clone size: NA
D gene: NA
CDR3 DNA: TGTGCCATCAGTGAGTCGTATAGTGGGCAAGGAAATGAGCAGTTCTTC
CDR3 protein: CAISESYSGQGNEQFF

J gene: TRBJ1-3
V gene: TRBV20-1
clone size: few
D gene: NA
CDR3 DNA: TGCAGTGCCCAGATGTCCATAACCTCTGGAAACACCATATATTTT
CDR3 protein: CSAQMSITSGNTIYF

J gene: TRBJ2-1
V gene: TRBV19
clone size: many
D gene: TRBD1
CDR3 DNA: TGTGCCAGTAGTATTATGGGGACAGGACAAGACAATGAGCAGTTCTTC
CDR3 protein: CASSIMGTGQDNEQFF

J gene: TRBJ1-2
V gene: TRBV12-3/TRBV12-4
clone size: NA
D gene: NA
CDR3 DNA: TGTGCCAGCAGTTTATCAGCTCGGCAGGGCAATGGCTACACCTTC
CDR3 protein: CASSLSARQGNGYTF

J gene: TRBJ2-7
V gene: TRBV12-3/TRBV12-4
clone size: many
D gene: NA
CDR3 DNA: TGTGCCAGCAGTTTAGCGGGGGTACAGGGTTTCTACGAGCAGTACTTC
CDR3 protein: CASSLAGVQGFYEQYF

J gene: TRBJ2-4
V gene: TRBV20-1
clone size: many
D gene: NA
CDR3 DNA: TGCAGTGCTCCTGACGCGGCCAAAAACATTCAGTACTTC
CDR3 protein: CSAPDAAKNIQYF

J gene: TRBJ2-7
V gene: TRBV19
clone size: many
D gene: TRBD2
CDR3 DNA: TGTGCCAGTAGTATTCCCGGGGCGGGAGACCGAGCCTACGAGCAGTACTTC
CDR3 protein: CASSIPGAGDRAYEQYF

J gene: TRBJ2-7
V gene: TRBV10-3
clone size: few
D gene: NA
CDR3 DNA: TGTGCCATCAGTGAGAAATATACCGGCCAGCTCGGCGAGCAGTACTTC
CDR3 protein: CAISEKYTGQLGEQYF

J gene: TRBJ1-4
V gene: TRBV21-1
clone size: few
D gene: NA
CDR3 DNA: TGTGCCAGCAGCAAAGGAGGGGCAACTAATGAAAAACTGTTTTTT
CDR3 protein: CASSKGGATNEKLFF

J gene: TRBJ2-7
V gene: TRBV28
clone size: NA
D gene: NA
CDR3 DNA: TGTGCCAGCAGATCGGAGGGGGAGGCGCAGGACGAGCAGTACTTC
CDR3 protein: CASRSEGEAQDEQYF

J gene: TRBJ2-3
V gene: TRBV29-1
clone size: many
D gene: TRBD2
CDR3 DNA: TGCAGCGTTGAAGTAGCGGGAGGAAATACGCAGTATTTT
CDR3 protein: CSVEVAGGNTQYF

J gene: TRBJ2-3
V gene: TRBV7-9
clone size: many
D gene: TRBD2
CDR3 DNA: TGTGCCAGCAGCATAAGTGGGACTAGCGGGAGTAAAGCAGATACGCAGTATTTT
CDR3 protein: CASSISGTSGSKADTQYF

J gene: TRBJ2-1
V gene: TRBV12-3/TRBV12-4
clone size: few
D gene: TRBD1
CDR3 DNA: TGTGCCAGCAGCCCGACAGGGGGCAGGGGTAATGAGCAGTTCTTC
CDR3 protein: CASSPTGGRGNEQFF

J gene: TRBJ2-1
V gene: TRBV27
clone size: NA
D gene: TRBD2
CDR3 DNA: TGTGCCAGCAGCACTCTAGCGGGACAACGACCTGAGCAGTTCTTC
CDR3 protein: CASSTLAGQRPEQFF

J gene: TRBJ1-2
V gene: TRBV4-2
clone size: few
D gene: TRBD1
CDR3 DNA: TGTGCCAGCAGCCACGGTACAGGGGGTACTGGCTACACCTTC
CDR3 protein: CASSHGTGGTGYTF

J gene: TRBJ1-5
V gene: TRBV27
clone size: many
D gene: NA
CDR3 DNA: TGTGCCAGCAGTTCTTATGGGGGTGGGGGCGACGGCAATCAGCCCCAGCATTTT
CDR3 protein: CASSSYGGGGDGNQPQHF

J gene: TRBJ2-1
V gene: TRBV6-2/TRBV6-3
clone size: many
D gene: TRBD2
CDR3 DNA: TGTGCCAGCATGCTAGCGGGAGTCCCCTACAATGAGCAGTTCTTC
CDR3 protein: CASMLAGVPYNEQFF

J gene: TRBJ1-2
V gene: TRBV5-4
clone size: many
D gene: TRBD1
CDR3 DNA: TGTGCCAGCAGCTTGGCCGGGGACAGGGGGGACGGCTACACCTTC
CDR3 protein: CASSLAGDRGDGYTF

J gene: TRBJ2-5
V gene: TRBV29-1
clone size: few
D gene: NA
CDR3 DNA: TGCAGCGTTGATACGACAGGACAAGAGACCCAGTACTTC
CDR3 protein: CSVDTTGQETQYF

J gene: TRBJ2-5
V gene: TRBV5-5
clone size: many
D gene: NA
CDR3 DNA: TGTGCCAGCAGCTCCGGAGTAGAGACCCAGTACTTC
CDR3 protein: CASSSGVETQYF

J gene: TRBJ1-2
V gene: TRBV12-3/TRBV12-4
clone size: few
D gene: TRBD1
CDR3 DNA: TGTGCCAGCAGGGGACAGGGTCACTATGGCTACACCTTC
CDR3 protein: CASRGQGHYGYTF

J gene: TRBJ2-7
V gene: TRBV5-5
clone size: NA
D gene: NA
CDR3 DNA: TGTGCCAGCAGCCCTATCCATGCCTCGAGCTCCTACGAGCAGTACTTC
CDR3 protein: CASSPIHASSSYEQYF

J gene: TRBJ2-2
V gene: TRBV10-3
clone size: many
D gene: TRBD2
CDR3 DNA: TGTGCCTCAACCCGAGATTTTACTAGCGGGAGGGCGGACACCGGGGAGCTGTTTTTT
CDR3 protein: CASTRDFTSGRADTGELFF

J gene: TRBJ2-7
V gene: TRBV6-2/TRBV6-3
clone size: many
D gene: NA
CDR3 DNA: TGTGCCTCCAGGAATCGAGGCGGGATCACCTACGAGCAGTACTTC
CDR3 protein: CASRNRGGITYEQYF

J gene: TRBJ2-5
V gene: TRBV18
clone size: many
D gene: NA
CDR3 DNA: TGTGCCAGCTCACCAAGGGGGGCCGAGGAGACCCAGTACTTC
CDR3 protein: CASSPRGAEETQYF

J gene: TRBJ2-1
V gene: TRBV6-2/TRBV6-3
clone size: few
D gene: TRBD2
CDR3 DNA: TGTGCCAGCAGTTTATCCGGGACTAGCGGGAGGTACTCCTACAATGAGCAGTTCTTC
CDR3 protein: CASSLSGTSGRYSYNEQFF

J gene: TRBJ2-7
V gene: TRBV4-2
clone size: many
D gene: TRBD2
CDR3 DNA: TGTGCCAGCAGCCCAGGACTAGCGGGGAGCTGGTACGAGCAGTACTTC
CDR3 protein: CASSPGLAGSWYEQYF

J gene: TRBJ1-2
V gene: TRBV15
clone size: many
D gene: NA
CDR3 DNA: TGTGCCACCAGCAGAGACACAGGGTGGTCGGCGTATGGCTACACCTTC
CDR3 protein: CATSRDTGWSAYGYTF

J gene: TRBJ2-7
V gene: TRBV28
clone size: few
D gene: TRBD1
CDR3 DNA: TGTGCCAGCAAGAAACAGGGGGCTCGCTACGAGCAGTACTTC
CDR3 protein: CASKKQGARYEQYF

J gene: TRBJ2-1
V gene: TRBV5-8
clone size: NA
D gene: NA
CDR3 DNA: TGTGCCAGCAGCGTTCGGACAGTTTACAATGAGCAGTTCTTC
CDR3 protein: CASSVRTVYNEQFF

J gene: TRBJ1-2
V gene: TRBV9
clone size: few
D gene: NA
CDR3 DNA: TGTGCCAGCAGCGTAGTAACAGGGCCGGCCGGATTC
CDR3 protein: CASSVVTGPAGF

J gene: TRBJ2-2
V gene: TRBV27
clone size: many
D gene: NA
CDR3 DNA: TGTGCCAGCAGTTTGTGGTCGCGATACACCGGGGAGCTGTTTTTT
CDR3 protein: CASSLWSRYTGELFF

J gene: TRBJ1-6
V gene: TRBV12-3/TRBV12-4
clone size: few
D gene: TRBD1
CDR3 DNA: TGTGCCAGCAGGCCATCCGGGACAGGGCAATCACCCCTCCACTTT
CDR3 protein: CASRPSGTGQSPLHF

J gene: TRBJ2-5
V gene: TRBV28
clone size: few
D gene: TRBD1
CDR3 DNA: TGTGCCGGCAGGGACAGGGAGGGCGAGACCCAGTACTTC
CDR3 protein: CAGRDREGETQYF

J gene: TRBJ1-6
V gene: TRBV7-2
clone size: NA
D gene: NA
CDR3 DNA: TGTGCCAGCAGCTTAGGCGCCCTGACGGTCTATCCTTCACCCCTCCACTTT
CDR3 protein: CASSLGALTVYPSPLHF

J gene: TRBJ2-1
V gene: TRBV20-1
clone size: once
D gene: TRBD2
CDR3 DNA: TGCAGTGCTAGAGACATACTAGCGGGATCTATCCCCAATGAGCAGTTCTTC
CDR3 protein: CSARDILAGSIPNEQFF

J gene: TRBJ1-2
V gene: TRBV12-3/TRBV12-4
clone size: many
D gene: NA
CDR3 DNA: TGTGCCAGCAGTTCCATCGGGCGGGGGTATGGCTACACCTTC
CDR3 protein: CASSSIGRGYGYTF

J gene: TRBJ1-6
V gene: TRBV18
clone size: few
D gene: NA
CDR3 DNA: TGTGCCAGCTCACCCTTATCAGCAGGGCTGGCCTATAATTCACCCCTCCACTTT
CDR3 protein: CASSPLSAGLAYNSPLHF

J gene: TRBJ2-1
V gene: TRBV7-6
clone size: many
D gene: TRBD2
CDR3 DNA: TGTGCCAGCAGCTTAGCCCGGCTTAGCGGGAGGGACAATGAGCAGTTCTTC
CDR3 protein: CASSLARLSGRDNEQFF

J gene: TRBJ2-3
V gene: TRBV7-6
clone size: few
D gene: NA
CDR3 DNA: TGTGCCAGCAGCTTATCGGACAGCACAGATACGCAGTATTTT
CDR3 protein: CASSLSDSTDTQYF

J gene: TRBJ1-5
V gene: TRBV20-1
clone size: NA
D gene: NA
CDR3 DNA: TGCAGTGCCCGGGCAGGTAGGGCCTATCAGCCCCAGCATTTT
CDR3 protein: CSARAGRAYQPQHF

J gene: TRBJ2-1
V gene: TRBV7-9
clone size: many
D gene: NA
CDR3 DNA: TGTGCCAGCAGCTCAGGACCGCAGCGGGATGAGCAGTTCTTC
CDR3 protein: CASSSGPQRDEQFF

J gene: TRBJ2-5
V gene: TRBV20-1
clone size: few
D gene: NA
CDR3 DNA: TGCAGTGCTAGACGGGGGAGAGAGACCCAGTACTTC
CDR3 protein: CSARRGRETQYF